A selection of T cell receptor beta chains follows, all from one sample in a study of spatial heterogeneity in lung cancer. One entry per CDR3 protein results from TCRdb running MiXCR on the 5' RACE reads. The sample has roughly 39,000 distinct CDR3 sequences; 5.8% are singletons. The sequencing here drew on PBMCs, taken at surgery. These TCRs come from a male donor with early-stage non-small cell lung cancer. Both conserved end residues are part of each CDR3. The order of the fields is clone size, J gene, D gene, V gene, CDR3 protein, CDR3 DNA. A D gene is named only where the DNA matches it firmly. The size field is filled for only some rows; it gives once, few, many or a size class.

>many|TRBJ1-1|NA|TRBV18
CASSPSDNTEAFF
TGTGCCAGCTCACCGTCCGACAACACTGAAGCTTTCTTT
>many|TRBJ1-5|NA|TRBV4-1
CASSQRAVSNQPQHF
TGCGCCAGCAGCCAGAGGGCGGTTAGCAATCAGCCCCAGCATTTT
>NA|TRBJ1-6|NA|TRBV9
CASSNREVSPLHF
TGTGCCAGCAGTAACAGGGAGGTATCACCCCTCCACTTT
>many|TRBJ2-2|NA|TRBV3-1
CASSQFGDTGELFF
TGTGCCAGCAGCCAATTCGGAGACACCGGGGAGCTGTTTTTT
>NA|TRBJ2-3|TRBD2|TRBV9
CASSVGPTSLSSTDTQYF
TGTGCCAGCAGCGTAGGCCCGACTAGCCTGTCTAGCACAGATACGCAGTATTTT
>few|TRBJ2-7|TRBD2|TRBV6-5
CASSYNGGAQYEQYF
TGTGCCAGCAGTTACAACGGGGGGGCGCAGTACGAGCAGTACTTC
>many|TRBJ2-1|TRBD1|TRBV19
CATRTGAYNEQFF
TGTGCCACCCGGACAGGGGCCTACAATGAGCAGTTCTTC
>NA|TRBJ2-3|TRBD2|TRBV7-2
CASSTGLAGVTDTQYF
TGTGCCAGCAGCACGGGACTAGCGGGGGTCACAGATACGCAGTATTTT
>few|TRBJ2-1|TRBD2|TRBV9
CASSRLAGGRSYNEQFF
TGTGCCAGCAGCCGACTAGCGGGGGGTCGCTCCTACAATGAGCAGTTCTTC
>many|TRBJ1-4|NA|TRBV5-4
CASSLVSGVNEKLFF
TGTGCCAGCAGCTTGGTATCCGGGGTTAATGAAAAACTGTTTTTT
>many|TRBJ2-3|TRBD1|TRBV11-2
CASIGNRGPTDTQYF
TGTGCCAGCATCGGGAACAGGGGGCCCACAGATACGCAGTATTTT
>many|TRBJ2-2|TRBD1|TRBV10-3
CAISKGQGGSGELFF
TGTGCCATCAGCAAGGGACAGGGAGGATCCGGGGAGCTGTTTTTT
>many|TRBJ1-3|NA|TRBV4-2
CASSPPFRGSAGNTIYF
TGTGCCAGCAGCCCGCCCTTTAGGGGGTCCGCTGGAAACACCATATATTTT
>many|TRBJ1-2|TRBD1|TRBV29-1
CSVATGGWGGYTF
TGCAGCGTGGCGACAGGGGGCTGGGGTGGCTACACCTTC
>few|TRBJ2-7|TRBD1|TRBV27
CASSPTGIHEQYF
TGTGCCAGCAGCCCGACAGGGATCCACGAGCAGTACTTC
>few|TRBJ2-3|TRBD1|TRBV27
CASSPRQGRAGADTQYF
TGTGCCAGCAGTCCCCGACAGGGGAGAGCAGGGGCAGATACGCAGTATTTT
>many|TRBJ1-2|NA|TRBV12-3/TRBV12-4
CASSGDRLTNYGYTF
TGTGCCAGCAGTGGCGACAGGCTTACTAACTATGGCTACACCTTC
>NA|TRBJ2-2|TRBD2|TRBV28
CASSLAGGPEAIGPGQNTGELFF
TGTGCCAGCAGTTTAGCGGGGGGGCCTGAGGCTATAGGTCCGGGACAGAACACCGGGGAGCTGTTTTTT
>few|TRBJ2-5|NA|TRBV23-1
CASSQKPSLRQEVPVESQYF
TGCGCCAGCAGTCAGAAACCGTCACTCAGACAGGAGGTGCCTGTGGAGTCCCAGTACTTC
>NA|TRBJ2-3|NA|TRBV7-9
CASSSRSLAQISTDTQYF
TGTGCCAGCAGCTCCCGATCCCTAGCTCAAATTAGCACAGATACGCAGTATTTT
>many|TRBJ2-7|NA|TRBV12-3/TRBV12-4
CASSLLGVGEQYF
TGTGCCAGCAGTTTACTCGGGGTGGGGGAGCAGTACTTC
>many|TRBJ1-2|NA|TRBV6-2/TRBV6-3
CASSHRPYGYTF
TGTGCCAGCAGTCACAGGCCCTATGGCTACACCTTC
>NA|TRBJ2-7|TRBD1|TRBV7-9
CASSQDRAAYEQYF
TGTGCCAGCAGCCAGGACAGGGCGGCCTACGAGCAGTACTTC
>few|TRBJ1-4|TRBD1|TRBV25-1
CASSDRTGTSEKLFF
TGTGCCAGCAGTGACCGGACAGGGACGAGTGAAAAACTGTTTTTT
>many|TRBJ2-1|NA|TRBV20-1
CSAPKWNNEQFF
TGCAGTGCTCCCAAGTGGAACAATGAGCAGTTCTTC
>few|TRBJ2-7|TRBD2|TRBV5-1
CASSSGTSGAGEQYF
TGCGCCAGCAGCTCCGGGACTAGCGGGGCGGGCGAGCAGTACTTC
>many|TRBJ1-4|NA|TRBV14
CASSHGTKLFF
TGTGCCAGCAGCCACGGCACAAAACTGTTTTTT
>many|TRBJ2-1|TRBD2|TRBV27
CASSFGGGVDNEQFF
TGTGCCAGCAGTTTTGGCGGGGGGGTAGACAATGAGCAGTTCTTC
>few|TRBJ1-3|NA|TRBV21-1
CASSKCPGGLRGIGCRNTIYF
TGTGCCAGCAGCAAATGTCCGGGAGGCCTCCGAGGGATTGGGTGTCGAAACACCATATATTTT
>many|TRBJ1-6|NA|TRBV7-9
CASSQAGGRNSPLHF
TGTGCCAGCAGCCAAGCGGGGGGTAGAAATTCACCCCTCCACTTT
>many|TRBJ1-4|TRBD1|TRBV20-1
CSAKDRGGEKLFF
TGCAGTGCTAAGGACAGGGGTGGTGAAAAACTGTTTTTT
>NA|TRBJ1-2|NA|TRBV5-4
CASSLGTARAANYGYTF
TGTGCCAGCAGCTTGGGAACAGCCAGAGCAGCTAACTATGGCTACACCTTC
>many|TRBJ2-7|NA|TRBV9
CASSVESGAVEQYF
TGTGCCAGCAGCGTAGAGTCAGGGGCGGTAGAGCAGTACTTC
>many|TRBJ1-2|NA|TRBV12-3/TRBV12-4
CASSWEGIDYGYTF
TGTGCCAGCAGTTGGGAAGGGATCGACTATGGCTACACCTTC
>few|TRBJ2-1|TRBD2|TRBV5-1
CASSLPSLRGAGGYNEQFF
TGCGCCAGCAGCCTACCATCACTGAGGGGAGCGGGGGGCTACAATGAGCAGTTCTTC
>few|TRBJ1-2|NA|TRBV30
CACGTSSYTF
TGTGCCTGCGGGACATCGAGCTACACCTTC
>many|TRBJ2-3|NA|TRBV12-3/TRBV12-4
CASSLAGGLTDTQYF
TGTGCCAGCAGTTTAGCGGGGGGGCTCACAGATACGCAGTATTTT
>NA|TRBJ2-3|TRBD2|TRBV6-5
CASSYPPVAGATDTQYF
TGTGCCAGCAGTTACCCCCCGGTAGCGGGGGCCACAGATACGCAGTATTTT
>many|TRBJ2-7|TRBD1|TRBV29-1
CSVPGTGGGEQYF
TGCAGCGTCCCCGGGACAGGGGGTGGGGAGCAGTACTTC
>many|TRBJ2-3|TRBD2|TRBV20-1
CSAFSGGSTDTQYF
TGCAGTGCTTTCTCGGGGGGAAGCACAGATACGCAGTATTTT
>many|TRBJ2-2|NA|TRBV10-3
CAISEAPTGTGELFF
TGTGCCATCAGTGAGGCCCCAACGGGCACCGGGGAGCTGTTTTTT
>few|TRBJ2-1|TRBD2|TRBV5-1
CASSLMASGGAANEQFF
TGCGCCAGCAGCTTGATGGCTAGCGGGGGGGCCGCGAATGAGCAGTTCTTC
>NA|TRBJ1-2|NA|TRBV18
CASSPSDSPTGGYTF
TGTGCCAGCTCACCATCGGACAGCCCTACAGGGGGCTACACCTTC
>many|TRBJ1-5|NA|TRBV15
CATSRDRGSKPQHF
TGTGCCACCAGCAGAGACAGGGGTTCGAAGCCCCAGCATTTT
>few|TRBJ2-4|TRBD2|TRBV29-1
CSVLPSGAPVGIQYF
TGCAGCGTTCTCCCCAGCGGGGCCCCCGTCGGGATTCAGTACTTC